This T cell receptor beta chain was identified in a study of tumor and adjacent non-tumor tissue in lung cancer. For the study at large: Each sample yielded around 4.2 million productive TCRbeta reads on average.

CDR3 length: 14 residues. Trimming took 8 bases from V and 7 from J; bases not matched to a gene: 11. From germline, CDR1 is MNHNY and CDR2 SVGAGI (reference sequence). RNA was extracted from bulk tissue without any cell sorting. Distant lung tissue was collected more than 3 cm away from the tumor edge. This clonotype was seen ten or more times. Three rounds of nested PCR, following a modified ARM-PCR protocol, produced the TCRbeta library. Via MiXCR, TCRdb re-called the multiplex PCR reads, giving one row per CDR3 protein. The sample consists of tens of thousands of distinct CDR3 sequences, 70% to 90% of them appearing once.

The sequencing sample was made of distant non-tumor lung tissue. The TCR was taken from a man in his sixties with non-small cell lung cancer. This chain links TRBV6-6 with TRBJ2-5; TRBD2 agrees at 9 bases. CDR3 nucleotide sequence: TGTGCCAGCTGGAGCGGGGGGTCGGTAGGGACCCAGTACTTC. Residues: CASWSGGSVGTQYF.